This T cell receptor beta chain comes out of a study of cytomegalovirus exposure and HLA in healthy donors. General observations from the study: Segments of the TCR beta V type were, in most cases, productive about 87% or about 30% of the time in an earlier analysis.

This CDR3 is 17 amino acids long. Germline-derived CDR1 and CDR2 are LNHDA and SQIVND (reference sequence). With V trimmed by 3 bases and J by 1 base, 12 bases remained unmatched. PCR used 60 Vbeta primers and 13 Jbeta primers. Profiled with immunoSEQ multiplex PCR; TCRdb holds only in-frame clones, not every one. This sample has 150,000 to 200,000 clones, with approximately 78% found just once. This clone was seen more than once but under ten times. What it binds is not known. Source material: PBMCs. The rearrangement uses TRBV19 and TRBJ2-7; TRBD1 matches 7 bases. This TCR came from a male donor in good health and CMV-seropositive. CDR3 region: CASSMPQTGVASYEQYF. The CDR3, as DNA: TGTGCCAGTAGTATGCCTCAAACAGGGGTGGCGTCCTACGAGCAGTACTTC.